This T cell receptor (beta chain) was identified during a study of cytomegalovirus exposure and HLA in healthy donors (dated by TCRdb to the late 2010s). About the full investigation: According to an earlier analysis of around 600 of the donors, roughly 180 million T cells yielded over 90 million unique TCR beta sequences and approximately 300 Gb of sequence data. An early release that covered roughly 600 HLA-typed donors contained around 330 gigabases of sequencing data and 70 million to 100 million unique TCR sequences. Of the 398 genotyped donors, approximately 80% fell in the genetic ancestry cluster associated with self-reported Caucasian donors. The study aimed to test whether signatures of past pathogen exposure could be identified by cataloging public T cell receptors. The study profiled the T cell repertoires of under 700 subjects by immunosequencing and related them to cytomegalovirus serostatus. Besides the first cohort of roughly 660 subjects, a separate validation cohort made up of 120 different subjects was used. High-throughput TCR immunosequencing, statistical association of individual TCRs with disease status, and machine learning were combined to predict cytomegalovirus infection status. A later analysis re-analyzed previously published TCR beta repertoires from 600 to 850 donors and added high-resolution HLA genotyping to study TCR occurrence patterns. The later analysis used no new phenotypic data to find candidate immune exposures, relying instead on TCR beta sequences and their occurrence across donors. An earlier analysis of approximately 640 of the donors applied high-throughput TCR beta sequencing to assess whether each TCR beta V gene segment acted as functional or pseudogenic. Donor age, sex, ethnicity and CMV serostatus were collected together with the repertoire data. In a later genetic analysis, genome-wide SNP genotypes for about 55% of the roughly 700 donors were used, and that subset was treated as a discovery cohort. All discovery cohort repertoires had been generated on a single sequencing platform. HLA typing included class I and class II loci at four-digit resolution. The number of donors typed differed by locus, with about 620-630 for A, B, C, DRB1 and DQB1, more than 500 for DQA1, 606 for DPA1, and approximately 470 for DPB1. A few DR-DQ haplotypes were treated as single units for association and clustering because of strong linkage in the cohort. Among around 400 genotyped donors of the cohort, an average of approximately 200,000 unique TCR beta nucleotide sequences was sequenced per donor, of which approximately 18% were non-productive.

What the research found in general, with its limitations: In a later analysis, TCR association rates were found to vary across HLA loci, with the most associated TCRs seen for DRB1 alleles and the fewest for HLA-C alleles. A later analysis reported that several top co-occurrence clusters appeared linked to parvovirus B19, influenza, CMV and Epstein-Barr virus. Because counts were too low, roughly 17 rarely observed V segments, including chromosome 9 orphons, were left out of the earlier analysis of roughly 600 of the donors. CMV serostatus was the only immune exposure information available for the cohort. Linkage disequilibrium might explain the correlated functional status among segregating V segments, but an unknown experimental factor could not be excluded. Roughly uniform sequencing depth across donors was assumed in presence/absence analyses, although this assumption may not hold. In vitro tests confirmed that a few of the cytomegalovirus-associated TCR beta chains recognize cytomegalovirus antigens. Because HLA typing was unavailable for some donors at each locus, only the typed subset was used in association tests. A further reported finding was that TCR beta sequences accurately predicted the HLA-A and HLA-B alleles for most subjects in the first cohort. The authors suggested that the approach could potentially be generalized to other disease states and immunological phenotypes. Broadly in line with IMGT annotations, most TCR beta V segments showed up in productive rearrangements about 87% or about 30% of the time in an earlier analysis of about 500 of the donors. In a later analysis, HLA-associated TCR beta chains were found to be more clonally expanded and to have lower generation probabilities than equally common non-associated chains. Strong co-occurrence of HLA alleles, especially DR and DQ, made assigning TCR associations to individual alleles difficult. Compared with the roughly 700-donor mean, donors in an Asian-associated ancestry cluster had fewer N-insertions in productive TCRs, according to a later genetic analysis. A group of highly shared sequence variants was considered likely to be a technical artifact of the sequencing pipeline. V-gene and J-gene trimming of TCR beta chains was associated with a missense DCLRE1C variant in a later genetic analysis, and the association was replicated in an independent cohort. In a later analysis, most CMV-associated TCR beta chains were found to appear HLA-restricted, with HLA associations seemingly driven largely by CMV exposure. The study listed 150 to 200 TCR beta chains as associated with cytomegalovirus. Cytomegalovirus status was reported to be diagnosed by the classifier with high specificity and sensitivity in both the original and validation cohorts. This cohort had only TCR beta chains sequenced, and the lack of alpha or paired-chain data limited which features could be detected. Most TCR sequences were observed very rarely across donors, whereas some public TCRs were present in many individuals. A later analysis associated about 17,000 TCR beta sequences with specific HLA alleles at a false discovery rate of 0.05. Some IMGT-functional V segments, including TRBV6-2 and TRBV6-3, could not be distinguished by the 87-base-pair reads and were therefore excluded.

Trimmed from V: 5 bases; trimmed from J: 8 bases; junction bases lacking a gene match: 9. CDR1 and CDR2, per the germline V gene (reference sequence), are MNHEY and SMNVEV. From the cysteine through the phenylalanine, the CDR3 covers 16 amino acids. Just the 48-base CDR3 DNA is kept, in frame starting at base 1. The cohort consisted of 600 to 750 healthy bone marrow donors. At the time of sampling, all cohort members were nominally healthy, though unrecorded immune exposures were likely present. The donor tested CMV seronegative and was one of the 352 seronegative cohort members. Each donor provided a peripheral blood sample, and peripheral blood mononuclear cells were used for TCR beta sequencing. The Qiagen DNeasy Blood Extraction Kit was used to extract genomic DNA from the blood cell samples. The library was prepared using the immunoSEQ multiplex PCR assay. A mixture of 60 forward primers for TCR Vbeta segments and 13 reverse primers for TCR Jbeta segments was used in the multiplex PCR. Amplification of the CDR3 region of rearranged TCR beta genes was performed with a multiplex PCR assay on genomic DNA. The Illumina HiSeq System was used to sequence the amplified TCR beta libraries as 87-base-pair reads. The study's processing was this. A later analysis counted approximately 76 million unique TCR beta chains across the roughly 700 repertoires, and some 11 million of these chains were shared by at least two donors. Raw reads were error-corrected and collapsed into unique sequences by a nearest-neighbor algorithm in which closely related sequences were merged to remove PCR and sequencing errors. Alignment of CDR3 sequences to IMGT reference sequences was used to assign V, D and J gene segments. For a sequence to be retained, at least a six-nucleotide match to both a V gene segment and a J gene segment was required. A rearrangement counted as productive if the CDR3 had no stop codons and remained in frame with V and J, and every other rearrangement counted as non-productive. Following IMGT convention, CDR3 was defined as the stretch from the second conserved V-encoded cysteine to the conserved J-encoded phenylalanine. Sequences without an unambiguous match to a single V gene segment were excluded from the earlier analysis of over 500 of the donors. In an earlier analysis of several hundred of the donors, V segments were called functional above 56.7% productive rearrangements and were called segregating when the between-donor standard deviation exceeded 5%. A statistical classification framework was built to diagnose cytomegalovirus status from the catalog of TCR beta chain sequences. In a later analysis, TCR nucleotide sequences were compared against IMGT/GENE-DB human TR gene sequences so that V and J genes could be assigned. Using the TCRdist pipeline, a later analysis assigned CDR3 sequences along with most-parsimonious VDJ recombination scenarios. In a later analysis, every TCR beta chain was defined by the combination of its CDR3 amino acid sequence and its V-gene family, and reads without a unique V-gene family were dropped. In a later analysis, 550 to 650 highly shared, low-generation-probability nucleotide sequences were removed to address suspected cross-contamination and a sequencing artifact. For each public chain, a later analysis derived a clonal expansion index from normalized ranks of inferred template counts within each repertoire. A later analysis computed generation probabilities with a VDJ recombination model fitted to out-of-frame rearrangements, and checked the results against IGoR. In a later analysis, TCR-TCR, TCR-HLA and TCR-CMV co-occurrence was scored with hypergeometric tests, and a repertoire-size bias correction was applied to TCR pairs. To estimate false discovery rates, a later analysis permuted the HLA or CMV assignments 20 times. In a later analysis, co-occurring TCRs were grouped using DBSCAN, with TCRdist sequence similarity added in when clustering inside HLA-allele-positive subsets. Repertoires with fewer than 30,000 or more than 120,000 public chains, plus five repertoires with anomalous nucleotide sharing, were excluded from co-occurrence clustering. Here the immuneACCESS table is served through TCRdb, limited to in-frame sequences with V and J called. Missing clones are a known gap in these copies; in checked studies unresolved V genes cover under half, and the rest lacks a known reason. The D gene and trimming were derived from the DNA, and the V and J assignments and clone size from that table. The sample table lists over 100,000 clones, 70% to 75% of them with a count of one. Approximately 7% of the sample goes to the ten largest clones.

Comment on this clone: The clone's antigen remains unknown. No quality values exist for individual bases; no much larger clone is one base distant.

The chain employs TRBV27 and TRBJ2-1; TRBD2 fits 13 bases in the junction. The sample was PBMCs. This sequence was found in a male donor in good health and CMV-seronegative. In nucleotides, the sequence is TGTGCCAGCAGTCCCCTACTAGCGGGGGGGTTTTATGAGCAGTTCTTC. It codes for CASSPLLAGGFYEQFF.